Given below is one T cell receptor beta chain in context. Its antigen is as yet unknown. Being one base from a much bigger clone, this may be a read error. A modified ARM-PCR protocol with three rounds of nested PCR amplified TCRbeta. One entry per CDR3 protein, called by TCRdb with MiXCR from the multiplex PCR reads. This sample has more than 95,000 distinct CDR3 sequences, with 66% found just once. The CDR3 consists of 13 residues. The template was RNA from unsorted bulk tissue. The source of the sample is a study of tumor and adjacent non-tumor tissue in lung cancer. About the study: Some 3.9 million productive TCRbeta reads were obtained per sample on average. Study-level findings and limits: TCR diversity was significantly greater in tumor than normal lung tissue.

This rearrangement joins TRBV12-3 or TRBV12-4 to TRBJ2-3; no clear D. This clonotype originated in a man aged 30 to 45 with non-small cell lung cancer. Specimen: lung tumor tissue. The CDR3 region is CVSSSQHTDTQYF. CDR3 sequence (DNA): TGTGTCAGCAGTAGTCAGCACACAGATACGCAGTATTTT.